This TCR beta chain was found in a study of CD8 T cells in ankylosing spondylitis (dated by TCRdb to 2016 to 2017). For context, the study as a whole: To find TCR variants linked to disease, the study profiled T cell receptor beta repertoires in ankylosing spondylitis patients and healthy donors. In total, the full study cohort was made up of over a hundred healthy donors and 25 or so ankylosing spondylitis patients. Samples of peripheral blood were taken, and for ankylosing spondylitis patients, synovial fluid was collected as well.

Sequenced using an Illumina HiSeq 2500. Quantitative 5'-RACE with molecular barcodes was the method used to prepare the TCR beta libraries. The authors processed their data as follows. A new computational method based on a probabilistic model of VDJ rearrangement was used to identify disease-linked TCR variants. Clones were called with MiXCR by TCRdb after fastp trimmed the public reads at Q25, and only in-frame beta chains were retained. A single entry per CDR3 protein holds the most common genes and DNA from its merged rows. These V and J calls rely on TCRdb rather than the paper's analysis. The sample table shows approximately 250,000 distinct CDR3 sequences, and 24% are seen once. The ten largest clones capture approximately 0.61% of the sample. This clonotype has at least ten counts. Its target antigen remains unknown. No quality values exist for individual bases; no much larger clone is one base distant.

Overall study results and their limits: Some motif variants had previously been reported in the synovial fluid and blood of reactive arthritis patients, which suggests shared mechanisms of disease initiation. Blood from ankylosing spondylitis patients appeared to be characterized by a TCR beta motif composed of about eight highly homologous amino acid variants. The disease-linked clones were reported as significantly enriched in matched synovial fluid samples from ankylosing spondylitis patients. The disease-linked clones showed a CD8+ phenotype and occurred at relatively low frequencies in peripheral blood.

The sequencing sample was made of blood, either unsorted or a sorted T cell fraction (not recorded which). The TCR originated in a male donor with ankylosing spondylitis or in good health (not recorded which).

The CDR3 in this case is CSPLGGATSTDTQYF. At the DNA level, the sequence is TGCAGCCCCCTAGGAGGGGCCACTAGCACAGATACGCAGTATTTT. The rearrangement combines TRBV20-1 with TRBJ2-3; TRBD2 is a possible D gene, resting on 6 matching bases. The germline V gene (reference sequence) specifies DFQATT as CDR1 and SNEGSKA as CDR2. Including the terminal cysteine and phenylalanine, the CDR3 comprises 15 residues. Just the 45-base CDR3 DNA is kept, in frame starting at base 1.